The 28 T cell receptor beta chains below all came from one sample that was sequenced in a study of cytomegalovirus exposure and HLA in healthy donors. PCR amplification relied on 60 Vbeta primers (plus 13 Jbeta primers). The table came from immunoSEQ multiplex PCR; TCRdb's copy has only in-frame clones and leaves some out. The sample has 200,000 to 250,000 clones, about 80% seen once. Material: PBMCs. The receptors originated from a woman in her forties in good health and CMV-seronegative.

The chain carries TRBV9 and TRBJ1-2; D uncertain. V gave up 0 bases and J gave up 4 bases, with 13 bases separating them. Germline lookup yields CDR1 SGDLS and CDR2 YYNGEE. The CDR3 loop spans 15 amino acids. As DNA, the CDR3 is TGTGCCAGCAGCGTAGGTGTCGTACCAGGCTATGGCTACACCTTC. Protein: CASSVGVVPGYGYTF.

In this sample, this clone turned up a few times. The chain uses TRBV6-5 and TRBJ2-1, with D perhaps TRBD1 (6 bases). V lost 0 bases, J lost 1 base, and 10 bases lay in between. The CDR3 spans 16 residues. The germline CDR1 and CDR2 sequences are MNHEY and SVGAGI. The CDR3 coding sequence is TGTGCCAGCAGTTACTCCGGACAGTGGTCCTACAATGAGCAGTTCTTC. Translating it yields CASSYSGQWSYNEQFF.

This clone has only a few counts. The chain has TRBV5-1 and TRBJ1-3; D may be TRBD1 (5 bases). The ends were cut back, 4 bases at V and 4 bases at J, with 12 bases in the middle. From germline, CDR1 is SGHRS and CDR2 YFSETQ. The CDR3 length is 14 residues. The CDR3 nucleotides are TGCGCCAGCAGCGCAACAGGCTCCGGAAACACCATATATTTT. Encoded protein: CASSATGSGNTIYF.

The rearrangement joins TRBV9 to TRBJ2-7; 7 bases line up with TRBD1. V lost 4 bases, J lost 5 bases, and 6 bases stayed unmatched. Germline V gene sequence: CDR1 SGDLS, CDR2 YYNGEE. The CDR3 is 13 amino acids. CDR3 region: CASSPQGFNEQYF. As DNA, the CDR3 is TGTGCCAGCAGCCCACAGGGGTTCAACGAGCAGTACTTC. Looking up the rest from reference TRBV9 and TRBJ2-7 gives the full variable domain: DSGVTQTPKHLITATGQRVTLRCSPRSGDLSVYWYQQSLDQGLQFLIQYYNGEERAKGNILERFSAQQFPDLHSELNLSSLELGDSALYFCASSPQGFNEQYFGPGTRLTVT.

This chain uses TRBV6-5 with TRBJ1-2; D is unresolved. CDR1 and CDR2 from the germline V gene are MNHEY and SVGAGI. V lost 6 bases to trimming and J lost 0 bases, with 5 bases between them. The CDR3 is 12 residues long. The CDR3 reads CASRRSNYGYTF. In DNA, the CDR3 is TGTGCCAGCAGGAGATCTAACTATGGCTACACCTTC.

V usage is TRBV2 and J usage is TRBJ1-1; TRBD1 aligns across 9 bases. There are 16 residues in the CDR3. V dropped 10 bases and J dropped 1; count of bases not matched to a gene: 13. The germline gives CDR1 SNHLY, CDR2 FYNNEI. Here the CDR3 reads CANRRGQGPGNTEAFF. For the CDR3, the DNA is TGTGCCAACCGCCGGGGACAGGGTCCTGGGAACACTGAAGCTTTCTTT.

In regard to this clone: Other DNA sequences in the same sample also yield this CDR3. V usage is TRBV20-1 and J usage is TRBJ1-1; D remains unclear. Between the trimmed V and J ends, which lost 3 bases and 1 base, there was a span of 3 bases. Germline loops: CDR1 DFQATT, CDR2 SNEGSKA (reference sequence). CDR3 length: 11 residues. CDR3 sequence (DNA): TGCAGTGCTAGGAGGAACACTGAAGCTTTCTTT. It encodes CSARRNTEAFF.

This chain uses TRBV7-9 with TRBJ1-4; the D gene is possibly TRBD1 (6 bases). In germline, CDR1 is SEHNR, CDR2 FQNEAQ (reference sequence). The CDR3 has 16 amino acids. V lost 3 bases to trimming and J lost 5 bases, with 16 bases between them. In DNA form, the CDR3 reads TGTGCCAGCAGCTTCGGGTTGGGACAACAGAATGAAAAACTGTTTTTT. Protein sequence: CASSFGLGQQNEKLFF. The full variable domain, its missing parts supplied by reference TRBV7-9 and TRBJ1-4, is DTGVSQNPRHKITKRGQNVTFRCDPISEHNRLYWYRQTLGQGPEFLTYFQNEAQLEKSRLLSDRFSAERPKGSFSTLEIQRTEQGDSAMYLCASSFGLGQQNEKLFFGSGTQLSVL.

The chain has TRBV4-1 and TRBJ2-2; perhaps TRBD2 as D (5 bases). CDR1 and CDR2 (germline): MGHRA, YSYEKL. This CDR3 contains 17 residues. V dropped 0 bases and J dropped 0 bases, with 11 bases sitting between them. The CDR3 nucleotides read TGCGCCAGCAGCCAAGATGGGGAGTCCGCGAACACCGGGGAGCTGTTTTTT. This gives the protein CASSQDGESANTGELFF.

The sample holds a few counts of this clone. The chain joins TRBV5-6 to TRBJ1-4, with D perhaps TRBD1 (6 bases). V gave up 2 bases and J gave up 12 bases, with 14 bases separating them. The CDR3 is 13 amino acids. Germline lookup yields CDR1 SGHDT and CDR2 YYEEEE. The CDR3 region has the DNA TGTGCCAGCAGCTTCGGGGGGCAGGTAGAACTGTTTTTT. Its protein is CASSFGGQVELFF.

The chain has TRBV10-2 and TRBJ1-6, with D uncertain. Germline V gene lookup returns CDR1 WSHSY and CDR2 SAAADI. The V and J ends lost 7 bases and 5 bases respectively, with 12 bases between them. The length of the CDR3 is 14 residues. CDR3 sequence (DNA): TGCGCCAGCAAGTGGGCAGAAAATAATTCACCCCTCCACTTT. Protein product: CASKWAENNSPLHF.

V gene TRBV5-1 combines with J gene TRBJ2-7; 10 bases line up with TRBD2. The CDR3 contains 17 residues. With V trimmed by 0 bases and J by 7 bases, 13 bases remained unmatched. CDR1 and CDR2 (germline): SGHRS, YFSETQ. CDR3 coding DNA: TGCGCCAGCAGCTTGGCCCCCCGGAGCGGGGGGGCGGTAGAGCAGTACTTC. Amino acids: CASSLAPRSGGAVEQYF.

The gene calls are TRBV11-3 and TRBJ1-6, with no clear D. The germline CDR1 and CDR2 sequences are SGHNT and YENEEA. This CDR3 has 14 residues. The germline V and J ends were trimmed by 11 bases and 7 bases, with 18 bases remaining between them. For the CDR3, the DNA is TGTGCCCCACAAAAACAGTATCGAAATTCACCCCTCCACTTT. Protein product: CAPQKQYRNSPLHF.

V usage is TRBV6-6 and J usage is TRBJ2-5, with D unclear. CDR1 is MNHNY and CDR2 is SVGAGI in the germline V gene (reference sequence). The CDR3 is made up of 13 amino acids. Trimming took off 4 bases at V and 2 bases at J, with 8 bases between the two ends. CDR3 nucleotide sequence: TGTGCCAGCAGTTCGAACTTACAAGAGACCCAGTACTTC. It translates to CASSSNLQETQYF.

This clone was found a few times. This chain links TRBV10-3 with TRBJ2-5, with 11 bases matching TRBD2. The germline CDR1 and CDR2 sequences are ENHRY and SYGVKD. This CDR3 has 17 amino acids. The ends lost 4 bases at V and 0 bases at J; junction bases unmatched: 7. CDR3 sequence reads: CAISGDGTSGYQETQYF. CDR3 DNA sequence: TGTGCCATCAGTGGGGATGGGACTAGCGGTTACCAAGAGACCCAGTACTTC.

The chain employs TRBV5-4 and TRBJ1-3; D is uncertain. Trimming took off 2 bases at V and 3 bases at J, with 9 bases between the two ends. Germline V gene lookup returns CDR1 SGHNT and CDR2 YYREEE (reference sequence). This CDR3 comprises 14 residues. CDR3 nucleotides: TGTGCCAGCAGCTTACGGGGTGGTGGAAACACCATATATTTT. As protein: CASSLRGGGNTIYF.

The genes are TRBV10-3 and TRBJ2-5, with D possibly matching TRBD2 (6 bases). The CDR3 is 14 residues long. Deletions cut 10 bases from V and 0 bases from J, with 15 bases between. Per the germline V gene, CDR1 is ENHRY and CDR2 is SYGVKD. CDR3 sequence: CATRLGGYQETQYF. DNA for the CDR3: TGTGCCACCAGACTGGGGGGTTACCAAGAGACCCAGTACTTC.

V and J are TRBV30 and TRBJ1-1; possible D gene TRBD1, 6 bases. Trimming removed 2 bases from V and 0 bases from J, with 13 bases in between. This CDR3 spans 15 amino acids. Germline V lookup: CDR1 GTSNPN, CDR2 SVGIG (reference sequence). The CDR3 is CAWSHRGHMNTEAFF. Written as DNA, the CDR3 is TGTGCCTGGAGTCACCGGGGACATATGAACACTGAAGCTTTCTTT.

The chain links TRBV7-9 to TRBJ2-2; the match to TRBD1 covers 10 bases. The germline gives CDR1 SEHNR, CDR2 FQNEAQ (reference sequence). J lost 7 bases, V lost 4 bases, and 9 bases had no gene match. This CDR3 comprises 16 residues. The chain's CDR3 is CASSSRQGAQVGELFF. Here the CDR3 DNA reads TGTGCCAGCAGCTCCCGACAGGGGGCGCAGGTCGGGGAGCTGTTTTTT.

This clone was detected a few times. V usage is TRBV30 and J usage is TRBJ2-3, with D possibly matching TRBD2 (5 bases). Germline lookup yields CDR1 GTSNPN and CDR2 SVGIG (reference sequence). The CDR3 contains 14 residues. V lost 3 bases and J 4 bases, leaving 14 bases between the germline ends. The CDR3 DNA is TGTGCCTGGAGGGTAGCGCTTTGGTCAGATACGCAGTATTTT. It encodes CAWRVALWSDTQYF.

The V and J genes are TRBV30 and TRBJ1-2, with 7 nucleotides matching TRBD1. The trim removed 3 bases at V and 2 bases at J, leaving 3 bases unmatched. CDR3 length: 13 residues. Germline values: CDR1 GTSNPN, CDR2 SVGIG (reference sequence). The DNA for the CDR3 is TGTGCCTGGAGGGAGGACAGGAACTATGGCTACACCTTC. It yields the protein CAWREDRNYGYTF.

This clone was detected once. V usage is TRBV6-1 and J usage is TRBJ1-5; D is uncertain. From germline, CDR1 is MNHNS and CDR2 SASEGT. The CDR3 loop spans 13 amino acids. The V and J ends lost 6 bases and 4 bases respectively, with 10 bases between them. CDR3 sequence: CASSAEANQPQHF. The CDR3 DNA sequence: TGTGCCAGCAGCGCAGAGGCAAATCAGCCCCAGCATTTT.

This chain joins TRBV5-1 and TRBJ1-4; a weak D match, TRBD1 (6 bases). Germline loops: CDR1 SGHRS, CDR2 YFSETQ. The CDR3 has 11 amino acids. Trimming shortened V by 5 bases and J by 7 bases, and 6 bases separated the two germline ends. CDR3 DNA: TGCGCCAGCAGGGACAGTGAAAAACTGTTTTTT. Translation: CASRDSEKLFF.

The chain employs TRBV4-2 and TRBJ2-3; tentative D call: TRBD2 (6 bases). The ends were cut back, 4 bases at V and 7 bases at J, with 15 bases in the middle. Germline loops: CDR1 LGHNA, CDR2 YNFKEQ. The CDR3 has 14 residues. The CDR3 DNA reads TGTGCCAGCAGCCCTCCGGCTAGCGACCATACGCAGTATTTT. Protein sequence: CASSPPASDHTQYF.

A note on this clone: Mismatch with germline at one junction end may stem from a read error. V and J are TRBV7-7 and TRBJ2-7; 7 bases agree with TRBD1. This CDR3 comprises 14 residues. The V gene's germline CDR1 is SSHAT and CDR2 FNYEAQ (reference sequence). CDR3 sequence reads: CASSASTGDYEQYF. The CDR3 coding sequence is TGTGCTAGCAGCGCATCAACAGGGGATTACGAGCAGTACTTC.

The chain employs TRBV2 and TRBJ2-2; 10 bases are a match to TRBD2. V lost 4 bases to trimming and J lost 1 base; unmatched junction nucleotides: 3. CDR3 size: 16 residues. Per the germline V gene, CDR1 is SNHLY and CDR2 is FYNNEI. CDR3 sequence (DNA): TGTGCCAGCAGTGCTAGCGGGGGCCTGAACACCGGGGAGCTGTTTTTT. Translation gives CASSASGGLNTGELFF.

This chain links TRBV11-3 with TRBJ2-1; the match to TRBD2 covers 7 bases. CDR1 is SGHNT and CDR2 is YENEEA in the germline V gene. J gave up 0 bases and V 5 bases, and 1 base lay outside the gene matches. This CDR3 has 14 residues. The CDR3 spells CASSPGGSYNEQFF. In DNA form, the CDR3 reads TGTGCCAGCAGCCCGGGGGGCTCCTACAATGAGCAGTTCTTC.

Only a few counts were recorded for this clone. The rearrangement links TRBV19 to TRBJ2-3, with no clear D. Per the germline V gene, CDR1 is LNHDA and CDR2 is SQIVND (reference sequence). V lost 1 base to trimming and J lost 2 bases, with 7 bases between them. The CDR3 runs 14 residues. The CDR3 region is CASSIGRSTDTQYF. In DNA, the CDR3 is TGTGCCAGTAGTATAGGCAGATCCACAGATACGCAGTATTTT.